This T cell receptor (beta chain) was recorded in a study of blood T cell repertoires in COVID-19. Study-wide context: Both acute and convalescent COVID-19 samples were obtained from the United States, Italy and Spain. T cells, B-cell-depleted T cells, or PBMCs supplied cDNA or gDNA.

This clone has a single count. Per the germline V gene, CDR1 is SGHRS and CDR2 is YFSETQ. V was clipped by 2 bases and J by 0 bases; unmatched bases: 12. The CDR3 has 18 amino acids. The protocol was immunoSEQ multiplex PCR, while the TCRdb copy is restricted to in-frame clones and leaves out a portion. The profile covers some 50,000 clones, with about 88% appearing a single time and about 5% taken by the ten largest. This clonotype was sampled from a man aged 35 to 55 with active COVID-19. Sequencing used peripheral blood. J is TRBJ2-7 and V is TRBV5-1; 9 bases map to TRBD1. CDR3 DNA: TGCGCCAGCAGCTTAACCACGCCCGGACAGGGGATCTCCTACGAGCAGTACTTC. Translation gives CASSLTTPGQGISYEQYF.